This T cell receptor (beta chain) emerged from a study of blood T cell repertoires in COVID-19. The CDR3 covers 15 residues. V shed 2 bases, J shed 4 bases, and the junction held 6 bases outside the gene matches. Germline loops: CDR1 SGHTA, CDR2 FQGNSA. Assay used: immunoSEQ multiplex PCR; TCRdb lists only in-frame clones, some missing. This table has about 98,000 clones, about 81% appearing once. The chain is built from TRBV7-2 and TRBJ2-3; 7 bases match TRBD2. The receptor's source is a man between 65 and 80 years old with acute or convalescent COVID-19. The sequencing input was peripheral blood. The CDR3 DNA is TGTGCCAGCAGCTTAAAGGTTGCGGGAGCAGATACGCAGTATTTT. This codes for CASSLKVAGADTQYF.